Listed here are 9 T cell receptor beta chains from one sample, sequenced in a study of cytomegalovirus exposure and HLA in healthy donors. Using immunoSEQ multiplex PCR, the repertoire was profiled, and TCRdb retains in-frame clones only, with some absent. The data hold about 79,000 clones, with 93% observed a single time. Sample: PBMCs. Source of these receptors: a woman between 25 and 40 years old in good health and CMV-seronegative.

The chain couples TRBV6-6 to TRBJ1-2, with D tentatively TRBD1 (6 bases). Germline V gene lookup returns CDR1 MNHNY and CDR2 SVGAGI (reference sequence). The CDR3 is 13 residues long. The V end lost 5 bases, the J end lost 6 bases, and 13 bases lay between the germline ends. The CDR3 DNA is TGTGCCAGCAGTACCATTACAGGGAATGGCTACACCTTC. Amino acids: CASSTITGNGYTF.

In regard to this clone: One junction end does not reproduce the germline sequence, and a read error may be involved. This chain links TRBV5-4 with TRBJ2-4, with TRBD1 matching 8 bases. The CDR3 spans 14 residues. CDR1 is SGHNT, CDR2 YYREEE, per germline (reference sequence). CDR3 coding DNA: TGTGCCAGCAGCTTGGGGGGACAGGTTATATCAGTGGACTTC. It translates to CASSLGGQVISVDF.

This sequence joins TRBV21-1 and TRBJ2-4; the table's D call TRBD2 went unverified against the DNA. TRBV21-1 is designated a pseudogene. CDR3 length: 15 residues. CDR3 loop: CASSKLPSGKNIQYF. CDR3 DNA sequence: TGTGCCAGCAGCAAACTTCCTAGCGGAAAAAACATTCAGTACTTC.

The chain has TRBV19 and TRBJ2-2; TRBD2 matches 15 bases. The CDR3 consists of 19 residues. V shed 5 bases and J 2 bases; nucleotides not matched to a gene: 9. The germline gives CDR1 LNHDA, CDR2 SQIVND (reference sequence). The CDR3 reads CASSAWTSGGAGNTGELFF. The CDR3 coding sequence is TGTGCCAGTAGTGCATGGACTAGCGGGGGGGCCGGTAACACCGGGGAGCTGTTTTTT.

The J gene is TRBJ2-1, the V gene TRBV7-2, with 7 bases that match TRBD2. The CDR3 runs 14 residues. CDR1 and CDR2 from the germline V gene are SGHTA and FQGNSA. After removal of 1 base from V and 6 bases from J, the junction contained 3 bases not matched to a gene. The CDR3 region has the DNA TGTGCCAGCAGCTTAGGCGGGACTACCAATGAGCAGTTCTTC. This encodes CASSLGGTTNEQFF.

The chain couples TRBV5-1 to TRBJ2-1; perhaps TRBD1 as D (6 bases). CDR3 length: 16 amino acids. Germline V gene lookup returns CDR1 SGHRS and CDR2 YFSETQ. Trimming took 6 bases from V and 0 from J, leaving 16 bases between them. The CDR3 reads CASIPKGDYSYNEQFF. In DNA, the CDR3 is TGCGCCAGCATACCCAAGGGGGATTACTCCTACAATGAGCAGTTCTTC.

CDR3 protein: CAWSTKGMNTEAFF. CDR3 DNA sequence: TGTGCCTGGAGTACCAAGGGGATGAACACTGAAGCTTTCTTT. J is TRBJ1-1 and V is TRBV30; a weak D match, TRBD1 (5 bases). V was cut by 2 bases and J by 0 bases, with 10 bases left in between. The CDR3 runs to 14 residues. CDR1 and CDR2 from the germline V gene are GTSNPN and SVGIG (reference sequence). Variable domain in full (rest from reference TRBV30 and TRBJ1-1): SQTIHQWPATLVQPVGSPLSLECTVEGTSNPNLYWYRQAAGRGLQLLFYSVGIGQISSEVPQNLSASRPQDRQFILSSKKLLLSDSGFYLCAWSTKGMNTEAFFGQGTRLTVV.

The genes are TRBV15 and TRBJ1-5; D is unclear. V was clipped by 7 bases and J by 2 bases, with 12 bases between them. This CDR3 is built from 14 residues. Germline V gives CDR1 LNHNV, CDR2 YYDKDF (reference sequence). The CDR3 DNA is TGTGCCACCAACGTCGCGCAACGCAATCAGCCCCAGCATTTT. Its translation is CATNVAQRNQPQHF.

The V and J genes are TRBV6-5 and TRBJ2-1; 9 bases agree with TRBD1. CDR1 is MNHEY and CDR2 is SVGAGI in the germline V gene. Trimming at V came to 2 bases and at J to 7 bases, leaving 6 bases not matched to a gene. This CDR3 has 15 amino acids. The CDR3 DNA sequence: TGTGCCAGCAGTTACACGGGACAGGGTGTGAATGAGCAGTTCTTC. It yields the protein CASSYTGQGVNEQFF.